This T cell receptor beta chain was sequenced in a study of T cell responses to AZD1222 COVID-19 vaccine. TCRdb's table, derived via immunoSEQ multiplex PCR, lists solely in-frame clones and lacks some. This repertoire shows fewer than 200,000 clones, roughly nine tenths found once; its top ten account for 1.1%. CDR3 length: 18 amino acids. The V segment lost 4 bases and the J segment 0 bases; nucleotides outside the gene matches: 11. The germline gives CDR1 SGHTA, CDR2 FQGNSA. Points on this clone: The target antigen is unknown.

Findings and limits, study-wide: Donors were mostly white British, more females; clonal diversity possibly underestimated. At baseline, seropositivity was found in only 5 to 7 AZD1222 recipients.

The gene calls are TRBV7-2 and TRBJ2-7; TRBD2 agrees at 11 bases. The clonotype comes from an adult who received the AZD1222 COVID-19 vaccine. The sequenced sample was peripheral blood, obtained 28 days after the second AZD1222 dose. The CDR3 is CASSSTSGGRGPSYEQYF. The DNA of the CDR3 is TGTGCCAGCAGCTCCACTAGCGGGGGCAGGGGACCCTCCTACGAGCAGTACTTC.